This record looks at one T cell receptor beta chain sequence and its context. Its antigen is as yet unknown. The sample originates from a study of cytomegalovirus exposure and HLA in healthy donors. Notes on the study in general: Investigators reported more than 150 TCR beta chains as tied to cytomegalovirus. Later genetic work tied a missense DCLRE1C variant to beta-chain V and J trimming. Clonal expansion, a later analysis showed, was greater in HLA-associated TCR beta chains than in equally common others. Reports indicated that the classifier achieved high specificity and sensitivity in diagnosing cytomegalovirus status.

J lost 5 bases, V lost 1 base, and 7 bases had no gene match. There are 17 residues in the CDR3. In germline, CDR1 is LGHNA, CDR2 YSLEER. Vbeta (60) and Jbeta (13) primers were used in the PCR. Assay: immunoSEQ multiplex PCR; the TCRdb copy retains only in-frame clones and omits some. The sample carries roughly 150,000 clones, around 73% recorded once. The sequence was obtained from a woman aged 18-29 years in good health and CMV-seropositive. Sequencing was performed on PBMCs. The chain employs TRBV4-3 and TRBJ2-3; 12 nucleotides agree with TRBD2. This CDR3 reads CASSQGTSGISRDTQYF. DNA for the CDR3: TGCGCCAGCAGCCAAGGGACTAGCGGGATATCGAGAGATACGCAGTATTTT.